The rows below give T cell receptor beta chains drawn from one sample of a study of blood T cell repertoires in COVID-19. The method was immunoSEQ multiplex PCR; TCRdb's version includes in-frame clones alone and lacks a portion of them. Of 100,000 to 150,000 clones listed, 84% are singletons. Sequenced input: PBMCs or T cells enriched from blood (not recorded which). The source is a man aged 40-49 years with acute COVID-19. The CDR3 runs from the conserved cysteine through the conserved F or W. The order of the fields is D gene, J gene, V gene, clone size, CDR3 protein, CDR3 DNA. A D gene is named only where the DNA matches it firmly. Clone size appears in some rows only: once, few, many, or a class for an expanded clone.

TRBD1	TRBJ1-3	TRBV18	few	CASSDRGIDSGNTIYF	TGTGCCAGCTCAGACAGGGGGATTGACTCTGGAAACACCATATATTTT
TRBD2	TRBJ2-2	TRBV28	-	CASSLLSGSANQNTGELFF	TGTGCCAGCAGTCTCCTTAGCGGGAGCGCGAATCAGAACACCGGGGAGCTGTTTTTT
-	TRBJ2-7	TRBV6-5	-	CASSQGLDYEQYF	TGTGCCAGCAGCCAGGGACTTGACTACGAGCAGTACTTC
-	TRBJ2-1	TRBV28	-	CASSSLVEQFF	TGTGCCAGCAGTTCCCTCGTTGAGCAGTTCTTC
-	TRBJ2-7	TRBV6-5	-	CVSSLQTGSYEQYF	TGTGTCAGCAGCCTCCAGACAGGCTCCTACGAGCAGTACTTC
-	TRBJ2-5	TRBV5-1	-	CASSLHQETQYF	TGCGCCAGCAGCCTACACCAAGAGACCCAGTACTTC
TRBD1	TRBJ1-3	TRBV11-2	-	CASSPDRAGNTIYF	TGTGCCAGCAGCCCCGACAGGGCTGGAAACACCATATATTTT
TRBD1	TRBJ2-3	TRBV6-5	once	CALRDRVPTDTQYF	TGTGCCCTGCGGGACAGGGTTCCCACAGATACGCAGTATTTT
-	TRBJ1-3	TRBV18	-	CASSPRRQGGSGNTIYF	TGTGCCAGCTCACCACGTCGGCAGGGTGGTTCTGGAAACACCATATATTTT
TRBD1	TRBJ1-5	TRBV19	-	CASSSGTGGGQPQHF	TGTGCCAGTAGTTCCGGGACAGGGGGCGGTCAGCCCCAGCATTTT
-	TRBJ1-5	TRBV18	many	CASSPGSRRPQHF	TGTGCCAGCTCACCCGGGTCCCGCCGGCCCCAGCATTTT
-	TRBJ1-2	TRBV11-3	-	CASSLGGAGYTF	TGTGCCAGCAGCTTAGGCGGGGCCGGCTACACCTTC
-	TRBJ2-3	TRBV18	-	CASQGRGTDTQYF	TGTGCCAGCCAGGGCAGGGGCACAGATACGCAGTATTTT
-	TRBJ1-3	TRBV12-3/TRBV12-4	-	CASSFAHQNTIYF	TGTGCCAGCAGTTTTGCACACCAAAACACCATATATTTT
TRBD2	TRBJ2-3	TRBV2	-	CATPGGSGRDTQYF	TGTGCCACCCCCGGGGGTAGCGGGAGAGATACGCAGTATTTT
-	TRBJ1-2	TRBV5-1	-	CASSLERLGYTF	TGCGCCAGCAGCTTGGAGAGGTTGGGCTACACCTTC
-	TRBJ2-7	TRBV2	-	CASSPEVGYEQYF	TGTGCCAGCAGCCCAGAGGTTGGCTACGAGCAGTACTTC
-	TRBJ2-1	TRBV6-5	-	CASSYYSSGKQFF	TGTGCCAGCAGTTATTATTCGAGCGGAAAGCAGTTCTTC
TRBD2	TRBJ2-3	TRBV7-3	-	CASSLLAGGPGTDTQYF	TGTGCCAGCAGCTTACTAGCGGGAGGGCCGGGCACAGATACGCAGTATTTT
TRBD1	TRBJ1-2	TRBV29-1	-	CSVGGQAINYGYTF	TGCAGCGTTGGGGGACAGGCCATTAACTATGGCTACACCTTC
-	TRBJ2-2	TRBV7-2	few	CASSLIILGTGELFF	TGTGCCAGCAGCCTCATAATACTAGGCACCGGGGAGCTGTTTTTT
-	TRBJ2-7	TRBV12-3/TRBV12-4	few	CASSSLYEQYF	TGTGCCAGCAGTTCCCTATACGAGCAGTACTTC
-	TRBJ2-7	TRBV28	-	CASSLLSVSYEQYF	TGTGCCAGCAGTTTATTAAGCGTCTCCTACGAGCAGTACTTC
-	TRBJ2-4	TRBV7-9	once	CASSLDRNIQYF	TGTGCCAGCAGCCTCGACAGAAACATTCAGTACTTC
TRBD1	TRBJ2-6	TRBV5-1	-	CASSLGTDRHGANVLTF	TGCGCCAGCAGCTTAGGGACAGACCGACACGGGGCCAACGTCCTGACTTTC
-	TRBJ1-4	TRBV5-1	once	CASSSGHSSTNEKLFF	TGCGCCAGCAGCTCGGGACATTCTTCAACTAATGAAAAACTGTTTTTT
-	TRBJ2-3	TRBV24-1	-	CATSDLKTSTDTQYF	TGTGCCACCAGTGATTTGAAGACAAGCACAGATACGCAGTATTTT
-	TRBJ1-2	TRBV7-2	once	CASSLVPGESYTF	TGTGCCAGCAGCTTAGTACCAGGGGAGAGCTACACCTTC
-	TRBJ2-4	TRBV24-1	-	CATSAAAQDIQYF	TGTGCCACCAGTGCGGCAGCTCAGGACATTCAGTACTTC
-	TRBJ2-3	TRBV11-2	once	CASSLRAAGSTDTQYF	TGTGCCAGCAGCTTAAGAGCGGCGGGAAGCACAGATACGCAGTATTTT
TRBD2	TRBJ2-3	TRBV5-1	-	CASSFRPGTSGGISTDTQYF	TGCGCCAGCAGCTTTAGACCCGGGACTAGCGGGGGGATTAGCACAGATACGCAGTATTTT
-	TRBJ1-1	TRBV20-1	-	CSASGDSEAFF	TGCAGTGCTAGCGGAGACAGTGAAGCTTTCTTT
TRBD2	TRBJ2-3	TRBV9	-	CASSEGLAVFWSTDTQYF	TGTGCCAGCAGCGAAGGACTAGCGGTATTTTGGAGCACAGATACGCAGTATTTT
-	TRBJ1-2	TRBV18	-	CASSPLGAPEDGYTF	TGTGCCAGCTCACCCCTTGGGGCACCTGAGGATGGCTACACCTTC
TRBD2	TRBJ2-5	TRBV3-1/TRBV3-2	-	CASISGRALETQYF	TGTGCCAGCATTAGCGGGAGGGCCTTAGAGACCCAGTACTTC
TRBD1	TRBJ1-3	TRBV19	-	CASSGQRNTIYF	TGTGCCAGTTCGGGACAGAGAAACACCATATATTTT
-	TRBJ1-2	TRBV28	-	CASRDTLANYGYTF	TGTGCCAGCAGGGACACATTGGCAAACTATGGCTACACCTTC